What follows describes a single T cell receptor (beta chain). This clone was seen only once. Its binding antigen is unknown. Base qualities are not provided; no much larger clone lies one nucleotide away. Each collaborating institution followed its own protocols to collect whole blood in K2EDTA tubes. For TCRbeta analysis, collaborators shipped samples as frozen whole blood, isolated PBMCs, or DNA extracted from either of those sample types. The data were obtained in a study of blood T cell repertoires in COVID-19 (TCRdb year 2020). Context from the whole study: Collaborator samples came from the United States, Italy and Spain and covered acute and convalescent phases of COVID-19. The material from the prospective study consisted of cDNA or gDNA derived from T cells, B-cell-depleted T cells, or PBMCs. Deeply sampled blood TCRbeta repertoires from subjects exposed to, actively infected with, or recovered from COVID-19 were included in the dataset. A freely available public database, intended as a resource for researchers studying the immune response to SARS-CoV-2, is where the repertoires were released. The samples were drawn from the first 160 participants of the ongoing ImmuneRACE study and from some 1,300 subjects provided by 6 global collaborators. The sample metadata nearly always contained a de-identified subject ID, COVID-19 status, age in years and sex. Where available, HLA class I and class II types were taken from metadata supplied by the sample provider and were not determined by assay-based typing.

The immunoSEQ Assay, a bias-controlled multiplex PCR, was used to amplify TCRbeta CDR3 regions from genomic DNA. The paper's processing steps were these. Within the assay, amplification of reference gene primers was used to estimate how many nucleated cells each sample contained. To quantify the absolute abundance of each unique TCRbeta CDR3 rearrangement, sequence reads were collapsed and filtered. For each sample, productive Simpson clonality was calculated by taking the square root of Simpson's diversity index across productive rearrangements. TCRdb carries this immuneACCESS record with in-frame sequences only. Its versions omit some clonotypes, under half of them owing to an unresolved V gene in the studies checked, with the rest unexplained. V, J and clone size reflect that table, while D and trimming were determined from the DNA. For this sample there are about 39,000 clones; 87% appear just once. The ten biggest clones cover 24% of the sample.

Summary of the overall study and its limitations: How much clinical and demographic metadata was included differed by source and by participant, and the metadata was provided uncurated.

Looking up the germline V gene (reference sequence) yields CDR1 SEHNR and CDR2 FQNEAQ. V is pared back by 3 bases and J by 14 bases, with 19 bases lying between the germline termini. The CDR3 holds 13 amino acids from the cysteine to the phenylalanine. The entry retains the CDR3 DNA only, 39 bases that are in frame from base 1. This TCR came from a man in his fifties or sixties with active or convalescent COVID-19. Rearrangement joined TRBV7-9 to TRBJ1-2, with no D gene named confidently. The sequenced sample consisted of peripheral blood. The base sequence is TGTGCCAGCAGCTTGCGGGCAGTAGAACCTAATACCTTC. Its product reads: CASSLRAVEPNTF.